Listed below are T cell receptor beta chains from one sample, sequenced in a study of Graves' ophthalmopathy and Graves' hyperthyroidism. One entry per CDR3 protein, called by TCRdb with MiXCR from the multiplex PCR reads. The sample holds hundreds of thousands of distinct CDR3 sequences, roughly 20% seen once. What was sequenced was peripheral blood. The receptors here all came from a woman between 18 and 29 years old with stable Graves' hyperthyroidism. Some clones in this sample may be carry-over from other donors' samples. Each CDR3 is given with its conserved first and last residue.

v_gene: TRBV12-3/TRBV12-4; CDR3aa: CASSLPESSYEQYF
v_gene: TRBV6-2/TRBV6-3; CDR3aa: CASSYSSRDTQHF
v_gene: TRBV7-2; CDR3aa: CASSLSDHQETQYF
v_gene: TRBV20-1; CDR3aa: CSGGRNSYEQYF
v_gene: TRBV11-1; CDR3aa: CASSLESGRMNQPQHF
v_gene: TRBV2; CDR3aa: CANLGGEGEAGYTF
v_gene: TRBV6-5; CDR3aa: CASSHPGQGYEQYF
v_gene: TRBV20-1; CDR3aa: CSATTGLAGGRETQYF
v_gene: TRBV4-1; CDR3aa: CASSQEGWQGNQETQYF
v_gene: TRBV12-3/TRBV12-4; CDR3aa: CASRRSDTEAFF
v_gene: TRBV28; CDR3aa: CASSLPNRVTEAFF
v_gene: TRBV6-1; CDR3aa: CASSVNAAYEQYF
v_gene: TRBV7-2; CDR3aa: CASLRDTYTGELFF
v_gene: TRBV28; CDR3aa: CASREVYTGGSYEQYF
v_gene: TRBV6-5; CDR3aa: CASSSGQGTGNTIYF
v_gene: TRBV6-1; CDR3aa: CASSELGHWNSPLHF
v_gene: TRBV6-5; CDR3aa: CASSPRSGTANTEAFF
v_gene: TRBV12-3/TRBV12-4; CDR3aa: CASSPGPRGNQPQHF
v_gene: TRBV5-1; CDR3aa: CASSLRQGVGEQYF
v_gene: TRBV14; CDR3aa: CASSHFGGAKNIQYF
v_gene: TRBV28; CDR3aa: CASRADTSYEQYF